One T cell receptor beta chain is described in this entry. Germline CDR1 and CDR2: MGHRA and YSYEKL. The CDR3 runs 15 residues. Trimming took 5 bases from V and 1 from J; bases not matched to a gene: 4. The data originate from a study of cytomegalovirus exposure and HLA in healthy donors. Study in general: An early release of data contained around 80 million unique TCRs, which came from HLA-typed donors.

Primers included in the PCR were 60 Vbeta and 13 Jbeta primers. Generated by immunoSEQ multiplex PCR, the TCRdb table keeps only in-frame clones and is missing some. The sample holds approximately 140,000 clones, about 80% seen once. The sample taken for sequencing was PBMCs. The TCR sequence derives from a woman aged 40 to 55 in good health and CMV-seronegative. The chain links TRBV4-1 to TRBJ2-5, with 10 bases fitting TRBD1. This chain's CDR3 is CASSGGQGPQETQYF. The CDR3 nucleotides are TGCGCCAGCAGCGGGGGACAGGGGCCCCAAGAGACCCAGTACTTC.